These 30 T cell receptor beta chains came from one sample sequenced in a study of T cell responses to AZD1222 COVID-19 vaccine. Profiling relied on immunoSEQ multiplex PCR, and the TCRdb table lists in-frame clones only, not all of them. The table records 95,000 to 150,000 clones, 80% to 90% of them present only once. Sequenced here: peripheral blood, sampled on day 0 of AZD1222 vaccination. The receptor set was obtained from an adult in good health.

The CDR3 DNA sequence: TGTGCCAGCGGGGGGGACTCCTACGAGCAGTACTTC. Translation: CASGGDSYEQYF. V is TRBV27 and J is TRBJ2-7; TRBD2 matches 7 bases. With V trimmed by 8 bases and J by 0 bases, 1 base remained unmatched. This CDR3 has 12 residues. Germline assignment: CDR1 MNHEY and CDR2 SMNVEV (reference sequence).

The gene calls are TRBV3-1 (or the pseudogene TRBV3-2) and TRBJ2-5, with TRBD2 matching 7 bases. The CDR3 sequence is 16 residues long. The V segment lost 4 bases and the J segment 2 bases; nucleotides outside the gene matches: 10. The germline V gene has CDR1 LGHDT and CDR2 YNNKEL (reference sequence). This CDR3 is CASSPRQRGSQETQYF. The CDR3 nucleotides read TGTGCCAGCAGCCCTCGGCAGCGGGGTTCTCAAGAGACCCAGTACTTC.

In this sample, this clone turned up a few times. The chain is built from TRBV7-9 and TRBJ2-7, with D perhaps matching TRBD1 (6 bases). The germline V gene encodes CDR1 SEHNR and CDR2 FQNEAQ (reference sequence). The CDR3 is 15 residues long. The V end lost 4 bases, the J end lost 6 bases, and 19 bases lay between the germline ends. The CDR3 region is CASSSRNREWSEQYF. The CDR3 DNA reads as TGTGCCAGCAGCTCCAGGAACAGGGAGTGGAGCGAGCAGTACTTC.

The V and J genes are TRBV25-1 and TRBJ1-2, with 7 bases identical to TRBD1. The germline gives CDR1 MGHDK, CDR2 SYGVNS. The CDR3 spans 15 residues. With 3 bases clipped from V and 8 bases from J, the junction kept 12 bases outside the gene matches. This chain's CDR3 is CASSDPDRASKGYTF. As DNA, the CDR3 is TGTGCCAGCAGTGACCCAGACAGGGCCTCGAAGGGCTACACCTTC.

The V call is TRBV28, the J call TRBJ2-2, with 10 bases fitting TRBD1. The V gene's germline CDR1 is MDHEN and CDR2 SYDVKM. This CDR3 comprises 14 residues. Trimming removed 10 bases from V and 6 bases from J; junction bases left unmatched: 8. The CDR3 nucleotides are TGTGCCATCCGACAGGGGGCAAGGGCCGGGGAGCTGTTTTTT. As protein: CAIRQGARAGELFF.

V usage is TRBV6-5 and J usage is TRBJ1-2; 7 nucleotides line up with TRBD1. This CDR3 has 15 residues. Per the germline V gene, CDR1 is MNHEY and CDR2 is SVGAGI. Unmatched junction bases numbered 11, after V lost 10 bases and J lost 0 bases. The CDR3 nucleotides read TGTGCCACCAGCCTTACCGGGACAGCTAACTATGGCTACACCTTC. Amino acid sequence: CATSLTGTANYGYTF.

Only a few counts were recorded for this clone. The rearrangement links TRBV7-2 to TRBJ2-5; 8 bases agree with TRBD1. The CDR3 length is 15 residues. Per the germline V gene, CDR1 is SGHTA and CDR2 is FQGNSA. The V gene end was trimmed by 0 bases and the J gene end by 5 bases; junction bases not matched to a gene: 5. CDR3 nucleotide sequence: TGTGCCAGCAGCTTAGCCCCGGACAGGGCGGAGACCCAGTACTTC. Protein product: CASSLAPDRAETQYF.

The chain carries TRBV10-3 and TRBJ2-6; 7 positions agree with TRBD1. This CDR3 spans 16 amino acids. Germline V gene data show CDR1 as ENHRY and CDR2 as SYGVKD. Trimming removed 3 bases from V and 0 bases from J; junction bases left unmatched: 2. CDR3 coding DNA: TGTGCCATCAGTGAAGACAGGGACTCTGGGGCCAACGTCCTGACTTTC. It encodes CAISEDRDSGANVLTF.

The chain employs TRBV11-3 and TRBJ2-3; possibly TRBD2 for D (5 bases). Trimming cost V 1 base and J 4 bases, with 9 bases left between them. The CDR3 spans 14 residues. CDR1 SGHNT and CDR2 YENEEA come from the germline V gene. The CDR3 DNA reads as TGTGCCAGCAGCTTAGGCGGGCGGGCAGATACGCAGTATTTT. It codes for CASSLGGRADTQYF.

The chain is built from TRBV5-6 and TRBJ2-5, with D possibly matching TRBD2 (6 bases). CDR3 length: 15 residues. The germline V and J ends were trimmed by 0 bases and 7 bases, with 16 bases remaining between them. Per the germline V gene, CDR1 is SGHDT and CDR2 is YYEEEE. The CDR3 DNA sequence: TGTGCCAGCAGCTTGGGCGCGGGAACAACCGGGACCCAGTACTTC. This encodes CASSLGAGTTGTQYF. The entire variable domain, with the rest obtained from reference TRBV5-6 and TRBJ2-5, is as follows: DAGVTQSPTHLIKTRGQQVTLRCSPKSGHDTVSWYQQALGQGPQFIFQYYEEEERQRGNFPDRFSGHQFPNYSSELNVNALLLGDSALYLCASSLGAGTTGTQYFGPGTRLLVL.

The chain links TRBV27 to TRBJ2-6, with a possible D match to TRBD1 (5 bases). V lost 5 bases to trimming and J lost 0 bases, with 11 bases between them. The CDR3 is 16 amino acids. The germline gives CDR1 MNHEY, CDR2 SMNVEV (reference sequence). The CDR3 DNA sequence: TGTGCCAGCAGTCCCCTACAGGCCTCTGGGGCCAACGTCCTGACTTTC. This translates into CASSPLQASGANVLTF.

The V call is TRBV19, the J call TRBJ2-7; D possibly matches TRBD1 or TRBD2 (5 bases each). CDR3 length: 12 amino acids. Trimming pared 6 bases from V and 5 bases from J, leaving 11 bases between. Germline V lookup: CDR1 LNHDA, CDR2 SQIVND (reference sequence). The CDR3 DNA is TGTGCCAGTAGCGGTGGGGGTAACGAGCAGTACTTC. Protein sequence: CASSGGGNEQYF. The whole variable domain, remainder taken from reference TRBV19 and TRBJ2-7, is DGGITQSPKYLFRKEGQNVTLSCEQNLNHDAMYWYRQDPGQGLRLIYYSQIVNDFQKGDIAEGYSVSREKKESFPLTVTSAQKNPTAFYLCASSGGGNEQYFGPGTRLTVT.

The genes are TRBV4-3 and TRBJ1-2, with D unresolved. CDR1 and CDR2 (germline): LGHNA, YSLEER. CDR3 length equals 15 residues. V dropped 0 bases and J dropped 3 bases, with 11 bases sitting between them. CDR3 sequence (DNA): TGCGCCAGCAGCCAAGATTCTTCCCGGCACTATGGCTACACCTTC. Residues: CASSQDSSRHYGYTF.

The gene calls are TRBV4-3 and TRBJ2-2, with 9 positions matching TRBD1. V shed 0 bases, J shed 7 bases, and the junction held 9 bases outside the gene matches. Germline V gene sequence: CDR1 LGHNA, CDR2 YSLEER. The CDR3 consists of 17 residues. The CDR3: CASSQDWGTGSIGELFF. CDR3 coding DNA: TGCGCCAGCAGCCAAGATTGGGGGACAGGGTCTATCGGGGAGCTGTTTTTT.

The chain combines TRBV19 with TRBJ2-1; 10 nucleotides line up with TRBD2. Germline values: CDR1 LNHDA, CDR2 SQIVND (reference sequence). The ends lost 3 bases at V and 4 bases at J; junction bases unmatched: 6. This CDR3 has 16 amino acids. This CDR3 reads CASSIRPSGSYNEQFF. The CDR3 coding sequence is TGTGCCAGTAGTATCAGACCTAGCGGGAGTTACAATGAGCAGTTCTTC.

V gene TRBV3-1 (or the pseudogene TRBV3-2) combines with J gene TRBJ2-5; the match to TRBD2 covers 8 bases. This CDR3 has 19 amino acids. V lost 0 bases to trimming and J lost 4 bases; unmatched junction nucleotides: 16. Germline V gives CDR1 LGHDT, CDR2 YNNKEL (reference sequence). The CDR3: CASSQELLAEVGGRETQYF. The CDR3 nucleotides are TGTGCCAGCAGCCAAGAATTACTAGCGGAGGTCGGGGGAAGAGAGACCCAGTACTTC.

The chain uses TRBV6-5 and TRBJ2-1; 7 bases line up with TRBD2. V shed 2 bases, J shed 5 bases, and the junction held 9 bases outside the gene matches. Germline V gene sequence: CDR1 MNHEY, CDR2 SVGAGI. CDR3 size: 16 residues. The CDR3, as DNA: TGTGCCAGCAGTTACGCGGGACTAACAAGGGACAATGAGCAGTTCTTC. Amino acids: CASSYAGLTRDNEQFF.

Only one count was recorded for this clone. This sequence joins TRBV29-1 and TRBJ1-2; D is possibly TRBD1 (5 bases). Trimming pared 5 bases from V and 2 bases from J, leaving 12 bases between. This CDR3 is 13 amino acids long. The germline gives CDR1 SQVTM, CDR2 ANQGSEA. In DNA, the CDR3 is TGCAGCGTTCGGGGGATATCGAACTATGGCTACACCTTC. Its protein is CSVRGISNYGYTF.

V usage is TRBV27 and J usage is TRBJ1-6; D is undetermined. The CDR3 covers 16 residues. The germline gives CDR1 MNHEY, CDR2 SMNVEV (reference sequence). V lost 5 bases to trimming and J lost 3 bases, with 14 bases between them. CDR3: CASSLDPDGYNSPLHF. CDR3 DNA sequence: TGTGCCAGCAGTCTTGACCCGGACGGCTATAATTCACCCCTCCACTTT.

The CDR3 reads CASSRDSRMNTEAFF. In DNA form, the CDR3 reads TGTGCCAGCAGCAGAGATTCCAGGATGAACACTGAAGCTTTCTTT. The J gene is TRBJ1-1, the V gene TRBV21-1; TRBD1, as called in the table, went unchecked against the DNA. TRBV21-1 is noted as a pseudogene. There are 15 residues in the CDR3.

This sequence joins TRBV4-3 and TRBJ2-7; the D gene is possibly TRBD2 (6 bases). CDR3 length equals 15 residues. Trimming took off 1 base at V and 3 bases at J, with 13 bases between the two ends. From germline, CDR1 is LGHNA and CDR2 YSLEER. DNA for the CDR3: TGCGCCAGCAGCCAAGGCCGGGACTTTAACTACGAGCAGTACTTC. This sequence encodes CASSQGRDFNYEQYF.

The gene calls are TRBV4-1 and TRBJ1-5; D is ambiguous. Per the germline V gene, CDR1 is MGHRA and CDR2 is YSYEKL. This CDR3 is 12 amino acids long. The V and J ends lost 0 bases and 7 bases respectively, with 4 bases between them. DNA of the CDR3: TGCGCCAGCAGCCAAGATGGCCAGCCCCAGCATTTT. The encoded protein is CASSQDGQPQHF.

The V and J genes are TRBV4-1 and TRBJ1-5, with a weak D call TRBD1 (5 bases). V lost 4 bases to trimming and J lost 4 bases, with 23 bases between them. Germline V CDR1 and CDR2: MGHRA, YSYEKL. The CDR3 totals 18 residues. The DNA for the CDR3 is TGCGCCAGCAGCCCAAAGCAACCTTCGGGGGTCCGGAATCAGCCCCAGCATTTT. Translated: CASSPKQPSGVRNQPQHF.

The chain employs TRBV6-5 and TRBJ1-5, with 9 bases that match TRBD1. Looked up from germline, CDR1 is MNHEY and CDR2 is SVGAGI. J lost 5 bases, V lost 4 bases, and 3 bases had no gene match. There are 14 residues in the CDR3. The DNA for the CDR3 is TGTGCCAGCAGTTGGACAGGGGAGGATCAGCCCCAGCATTTT. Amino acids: CASSWTGEDQPQHF.

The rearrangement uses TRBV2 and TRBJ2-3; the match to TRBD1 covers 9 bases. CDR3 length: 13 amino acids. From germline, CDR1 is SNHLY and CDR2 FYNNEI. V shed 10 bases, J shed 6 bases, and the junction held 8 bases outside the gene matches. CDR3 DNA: TGTGCCACTACCAACAGGGGGCCGGATACGCAGTATTTT. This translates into CATTNRGPDTQYF.

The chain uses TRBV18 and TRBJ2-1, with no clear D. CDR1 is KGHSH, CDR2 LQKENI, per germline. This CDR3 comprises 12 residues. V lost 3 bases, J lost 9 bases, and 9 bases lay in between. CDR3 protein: CASSPGFAEQFF. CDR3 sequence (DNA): TGTGCCAGCTCACCGGGGTTTGCTGAGCAGTTCTTC.

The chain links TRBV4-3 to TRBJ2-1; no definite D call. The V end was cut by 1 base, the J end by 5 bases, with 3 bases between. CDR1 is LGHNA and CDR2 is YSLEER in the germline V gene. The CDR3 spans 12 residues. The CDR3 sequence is CASSQGHNEQFF. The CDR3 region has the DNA TGCGCCAGCAGCCAAGGACACAATGAGCAGTTCTTC.

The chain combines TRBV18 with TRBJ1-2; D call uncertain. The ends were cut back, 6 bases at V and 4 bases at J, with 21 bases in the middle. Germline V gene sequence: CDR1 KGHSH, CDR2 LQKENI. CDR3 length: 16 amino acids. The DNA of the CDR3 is TGTGCCAGCTCCCGCGGATCTGACGGGTCTCTCTATGGCTACACCTTC. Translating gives CASSRGSDGSLYGYTF. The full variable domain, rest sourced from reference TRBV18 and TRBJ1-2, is NAGVMQNPRHLVRRRGQEARLRCSPMKGHSHVYWYRQLPEEGLKFMVYLQKENIIDESGMPKERFSAEFPKEGPSILRIQQVVRGDSAAYFCASSRGSDGSLYGYTFGSGTRLTVV.

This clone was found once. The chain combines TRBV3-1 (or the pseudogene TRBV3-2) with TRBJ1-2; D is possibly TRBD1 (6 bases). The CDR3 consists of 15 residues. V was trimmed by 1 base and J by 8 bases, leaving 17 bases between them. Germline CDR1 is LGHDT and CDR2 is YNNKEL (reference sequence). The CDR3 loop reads CASSQGTGILWGYTF. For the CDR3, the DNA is TGTGCCAGCAGCCAAGGCACAGGGATTCTTTGGGGCTACACCTTC.

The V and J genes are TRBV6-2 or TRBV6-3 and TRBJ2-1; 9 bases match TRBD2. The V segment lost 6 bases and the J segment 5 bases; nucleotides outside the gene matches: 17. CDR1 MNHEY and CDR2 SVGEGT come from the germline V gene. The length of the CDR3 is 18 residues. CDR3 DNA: TGTGCCAGCAGCCAACGATCCGGCGTAGCGGGGGCCCACAATGAGCAGTTCTTC. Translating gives CASSQRSGVAGAHNEQFF.